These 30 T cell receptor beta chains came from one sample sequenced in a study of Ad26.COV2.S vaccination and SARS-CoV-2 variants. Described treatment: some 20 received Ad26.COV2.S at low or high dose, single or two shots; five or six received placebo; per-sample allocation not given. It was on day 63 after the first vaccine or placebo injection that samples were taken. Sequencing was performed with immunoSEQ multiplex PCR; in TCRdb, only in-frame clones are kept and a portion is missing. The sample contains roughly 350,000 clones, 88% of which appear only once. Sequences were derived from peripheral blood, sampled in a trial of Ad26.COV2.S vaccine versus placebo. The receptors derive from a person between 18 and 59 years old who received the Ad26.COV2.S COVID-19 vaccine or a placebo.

The DNA for the CDR3 is TGTGCCAGCAGTTTATCAGGGACAGGTGTCTACGAGCAGTACTTC. Its translation is CASSLSGTGVYEQYF. This chain connects TRBV27 to TRBJ2-7; 8 nucleotides align to TRBD1. Germline V gene sequence: CDR1 MNHEY, CDR2 SMNVEV (reference sequence). The CDR3 loop spans 15 amino acids. The V segment lost 0 bases and the J segment 3 bases; nucleotides outside the gene matches: 4.

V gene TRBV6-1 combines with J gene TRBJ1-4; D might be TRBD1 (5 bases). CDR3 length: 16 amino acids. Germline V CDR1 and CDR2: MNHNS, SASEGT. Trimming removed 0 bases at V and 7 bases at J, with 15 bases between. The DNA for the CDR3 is TGTGCCAGCAGTGAAGCCCCGGGAAGGGGAAGTGAAAAACTGTTTTTT. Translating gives CASSEAPGRGSEKLFF.

The CDR3 region has the DNA TGTGCCAGCAGTCGACTAGCGACCGCAACCTACGAGCAGTACTTC. Translating it yields CASSRLATATYEQYF. The chain is built from TRBV28 and TRBJ2-7, with 8 bases lining up with TRBD2. After removal of 5 bases from V and 2 bases from J, the junction contained 8 bases not matched to a gene. CDR1 MDHEN and CDR2 SYDVKM come from the germline V gene. The CDR3 is 15 residues long. The whole variable domain, filled in from reference TRBV28 and TRBJ2-7, reads DVKVTQSSRYLVKRTGEKVFLECVQDMDHENMFWYRQDPGLGLRLIYFSYDVKMKEKGDIPEGYSVSREKKERFSLILESASTNQTSMYLCASSRLATATYEQYFGPGTRLTVT.

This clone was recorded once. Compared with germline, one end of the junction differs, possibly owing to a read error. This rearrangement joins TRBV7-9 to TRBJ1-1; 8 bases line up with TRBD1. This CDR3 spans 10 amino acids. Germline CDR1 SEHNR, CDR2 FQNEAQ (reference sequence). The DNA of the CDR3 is TGTGCCAGCAGCTTAACGGGACAGGAATTT. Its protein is CASSLTGQEF.

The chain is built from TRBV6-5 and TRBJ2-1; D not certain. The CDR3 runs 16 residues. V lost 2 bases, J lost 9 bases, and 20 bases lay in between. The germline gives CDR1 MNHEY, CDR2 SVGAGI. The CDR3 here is CASSYLRNAPFGEQFF. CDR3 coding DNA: TGTGCCAGCAGTTACCTCCGGAACGCGCCTTTCGGTGAGCAGTTCTTC.

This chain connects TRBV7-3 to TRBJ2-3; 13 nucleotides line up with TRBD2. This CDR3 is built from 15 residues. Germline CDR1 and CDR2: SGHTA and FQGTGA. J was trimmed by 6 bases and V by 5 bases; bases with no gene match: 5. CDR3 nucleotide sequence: TGTGCCAGCAGCCCTGGACTAGCGGGGGCCGATACGCAGTATTTT. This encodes CASSPGLAGADTQYF.

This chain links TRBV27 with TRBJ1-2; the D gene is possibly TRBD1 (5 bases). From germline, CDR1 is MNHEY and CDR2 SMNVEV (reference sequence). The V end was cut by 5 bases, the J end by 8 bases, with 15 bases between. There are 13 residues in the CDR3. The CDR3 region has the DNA TGTGCCAGCAGTGCTTATCGGGGGTTGGGCTACACCTTC. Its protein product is CASSAYRGLGYTF.

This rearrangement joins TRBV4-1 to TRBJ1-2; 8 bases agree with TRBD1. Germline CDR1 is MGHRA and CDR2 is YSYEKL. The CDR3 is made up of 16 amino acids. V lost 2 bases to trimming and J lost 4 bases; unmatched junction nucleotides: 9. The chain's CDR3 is CASSQTPGTGGYGYTF. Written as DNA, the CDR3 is TGCGCCAGCAGCCAAACTCCCGGGACAGGAGGCTATGGCTACACCTTC.

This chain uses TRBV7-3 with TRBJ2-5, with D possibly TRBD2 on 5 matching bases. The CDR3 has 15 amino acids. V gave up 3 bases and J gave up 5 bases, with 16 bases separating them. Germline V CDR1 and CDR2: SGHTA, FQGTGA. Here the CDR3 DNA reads TGTGCCAGCAGCTTCGCCGGGGTAGAAGGGGAGACCCAGTACTTC. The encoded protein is CASSFAGVEGETQYF.

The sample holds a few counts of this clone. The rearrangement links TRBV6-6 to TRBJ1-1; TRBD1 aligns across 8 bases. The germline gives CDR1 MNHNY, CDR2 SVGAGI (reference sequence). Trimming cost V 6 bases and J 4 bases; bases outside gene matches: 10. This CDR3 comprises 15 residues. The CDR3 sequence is CASRGQGGGITEAFF. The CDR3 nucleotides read TGTGCCAGCAGAGGACAGGGTGGAGGGATCACTGAAGCTTTCTTT.

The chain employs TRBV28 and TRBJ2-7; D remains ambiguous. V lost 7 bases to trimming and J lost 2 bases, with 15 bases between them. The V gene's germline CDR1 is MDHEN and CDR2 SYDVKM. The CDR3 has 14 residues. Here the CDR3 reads CASNSIGRTYEQYF. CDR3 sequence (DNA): TGTGCCAGCAATTCTATAGGACGAACCTACGAGCAGTACTTC.

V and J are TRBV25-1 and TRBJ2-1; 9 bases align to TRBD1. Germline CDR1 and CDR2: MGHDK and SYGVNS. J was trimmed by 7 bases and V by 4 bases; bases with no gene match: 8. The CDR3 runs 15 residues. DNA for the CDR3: TGTGCCAGCAGTGTCGGACAGGGGCAGGGTAATGAGCAGTTCTTC. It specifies CASSVGQGQGNEQFF.

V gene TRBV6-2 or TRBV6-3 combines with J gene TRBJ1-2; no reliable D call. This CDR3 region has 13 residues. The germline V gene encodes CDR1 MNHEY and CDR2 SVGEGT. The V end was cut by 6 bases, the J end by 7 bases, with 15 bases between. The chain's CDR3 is CASSLRGSVGYTF. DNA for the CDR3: TGTGCCAGCAGCCTTCGTGGTTCTGTTGGCTACACCTTC.

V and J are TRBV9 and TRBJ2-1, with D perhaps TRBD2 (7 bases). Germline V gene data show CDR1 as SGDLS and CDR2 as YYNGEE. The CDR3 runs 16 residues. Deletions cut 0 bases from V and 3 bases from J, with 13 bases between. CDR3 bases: TGTGCCAGCAGCGTAGGGGCGGGGGCCTACTACAATGAGCAGTTCTTC. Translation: CASSVGAGAYYNEQFF.

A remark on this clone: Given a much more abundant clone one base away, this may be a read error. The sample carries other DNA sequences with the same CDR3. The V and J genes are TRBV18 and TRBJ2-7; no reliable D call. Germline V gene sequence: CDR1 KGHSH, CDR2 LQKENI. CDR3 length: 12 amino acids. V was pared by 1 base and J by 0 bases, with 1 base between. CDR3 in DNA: TGTGCCAGCTCACCACGCTCCTACGAGCAGTACTTC. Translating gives CASSPRSYEQYF.

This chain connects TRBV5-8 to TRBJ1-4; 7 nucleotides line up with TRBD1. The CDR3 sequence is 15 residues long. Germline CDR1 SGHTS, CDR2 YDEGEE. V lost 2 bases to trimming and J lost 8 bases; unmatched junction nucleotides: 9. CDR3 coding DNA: TGTGCCAGCAGCTTTCGAGACAGGGCCGGGGAAAAACTGTTTTTT. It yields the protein CASSFRDRAGEKLFF.

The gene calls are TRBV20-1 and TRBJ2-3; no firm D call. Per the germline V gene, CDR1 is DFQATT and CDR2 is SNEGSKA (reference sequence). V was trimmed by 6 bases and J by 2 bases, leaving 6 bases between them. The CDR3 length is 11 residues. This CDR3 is CSAWNTDTQYF. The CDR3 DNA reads TGCAGTGCGTGGAACACAGATACGCAGTATTTT.

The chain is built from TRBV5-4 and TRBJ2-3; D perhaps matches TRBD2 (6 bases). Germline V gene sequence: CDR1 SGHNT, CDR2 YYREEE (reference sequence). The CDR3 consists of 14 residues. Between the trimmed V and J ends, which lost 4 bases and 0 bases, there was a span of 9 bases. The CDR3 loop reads CASSTEGSTDTQYF. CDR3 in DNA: TGTGCCAGCAGCACGGAGGGGAGCACAGATACGCAGTATTTT. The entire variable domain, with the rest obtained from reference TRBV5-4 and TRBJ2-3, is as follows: ETGVTQSPTHLIKTRGQQVTLRCSSQSGHNTVSWYQQALGQGPQFIFQYYREEENGRGNFPPRFSGLQFPNYSSELNVNALELDDSALYLCASSTEGSTDTQYFGPGTRLTVL.

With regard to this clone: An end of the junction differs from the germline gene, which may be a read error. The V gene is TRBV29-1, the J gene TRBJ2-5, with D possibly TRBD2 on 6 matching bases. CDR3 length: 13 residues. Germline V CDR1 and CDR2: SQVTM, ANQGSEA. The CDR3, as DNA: TGTGCGGGGAGGCACCTGAGGCAAGAGACCCAGTACTTC. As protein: CAGRHLRQETQYF.

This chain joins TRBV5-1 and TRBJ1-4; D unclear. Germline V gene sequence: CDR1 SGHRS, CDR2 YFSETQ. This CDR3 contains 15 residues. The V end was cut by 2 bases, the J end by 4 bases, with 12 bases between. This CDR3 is CASSLSRPDNEKLFF. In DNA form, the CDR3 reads TGCGCCAGCAGCTTATCCAGGCCGGATAATGAAAAACTGTTTTTT.

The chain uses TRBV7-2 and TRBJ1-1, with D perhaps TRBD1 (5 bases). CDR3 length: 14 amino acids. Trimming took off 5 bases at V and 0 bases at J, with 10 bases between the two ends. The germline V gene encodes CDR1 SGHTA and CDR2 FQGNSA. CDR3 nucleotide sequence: TGTGCCAGCAGCCCCGACAGATTGAACACTGAAGCTTTCTTT. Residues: CASSPDRLNTEAFF.

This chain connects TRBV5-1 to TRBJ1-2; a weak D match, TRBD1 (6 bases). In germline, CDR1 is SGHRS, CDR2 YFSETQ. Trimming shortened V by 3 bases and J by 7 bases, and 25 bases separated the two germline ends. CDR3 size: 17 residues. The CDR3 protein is CASSSPEFTRGIGGYTF. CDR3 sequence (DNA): TGCGCCAGCAGCTCCCCAGAGTTTACCAGGGGTATAGGTGGCTACACCTTC. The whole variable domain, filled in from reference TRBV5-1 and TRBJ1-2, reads KAGVTQTPRYLIKTRGQQVTLSCSPISGHRSVSWYQQTPGQGLQFLFEYFSETQRNKGNFPGRFSGRQFSNSRSEMNVSTLELGDSALYLCASSSPEFTRGIGGYTFGSGTRLTVV.

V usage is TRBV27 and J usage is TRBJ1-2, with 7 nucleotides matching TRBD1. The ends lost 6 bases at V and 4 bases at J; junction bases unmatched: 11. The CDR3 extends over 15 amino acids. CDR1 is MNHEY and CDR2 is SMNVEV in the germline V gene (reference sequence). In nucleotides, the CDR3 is TGTGCCAGCAGCCAAAGGGACAGTAGGACCTATGGCTACACCTTC. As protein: CASSQRDSRTYGYTF.

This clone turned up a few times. DNA of the CDR3: TGTGCCAGCAGTTTGAGGCGGGGACAGGGGAACGAGCAGTACTTC. This encodes CASSLRRGQGNEQYF. V gene TRBV27 combines with J gene TRBJ2-7, with 10 bases fitting TRBD1. The CDR3 has 15 amino acids. Germline assignment: CDR1 MNHEY and CDR2 SMNVEV (reference sequence). The V and J ends lost 3 bases and 5 bases, in that order; junction bases with no gene match: 7.

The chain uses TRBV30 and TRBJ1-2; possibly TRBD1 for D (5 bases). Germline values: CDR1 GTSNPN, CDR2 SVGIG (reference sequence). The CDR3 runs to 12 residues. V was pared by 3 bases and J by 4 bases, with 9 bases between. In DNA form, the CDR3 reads TGTGCCTGGAGCCGAAGGGGCTATGGCTACACCTTC. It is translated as CAWSRRGYGYTF.

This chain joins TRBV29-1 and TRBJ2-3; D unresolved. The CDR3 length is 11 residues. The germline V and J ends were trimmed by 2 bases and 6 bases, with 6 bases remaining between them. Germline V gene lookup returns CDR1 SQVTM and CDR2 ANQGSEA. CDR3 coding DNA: TGCAGCGTTGAATTGCGCGATACGCAGTATTTT. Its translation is CSVELRDTQYF.

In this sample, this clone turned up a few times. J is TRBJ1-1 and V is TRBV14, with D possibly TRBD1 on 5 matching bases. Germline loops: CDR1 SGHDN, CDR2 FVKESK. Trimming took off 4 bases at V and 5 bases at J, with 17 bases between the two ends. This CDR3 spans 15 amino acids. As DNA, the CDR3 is TGTGCCAGCAGCCCCCTAGGGACCTTACGGACTGAAGCTTTCTTT. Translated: CASSPLGTLRTEAFF.

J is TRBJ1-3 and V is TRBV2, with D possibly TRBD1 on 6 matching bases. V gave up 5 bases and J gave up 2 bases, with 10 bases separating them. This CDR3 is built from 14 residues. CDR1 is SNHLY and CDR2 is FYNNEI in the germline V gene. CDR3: CASSQGFAGNTIYF. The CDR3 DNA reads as TGTGCCAGCAGTCAGGGGTTCGCTGGAAACACCATATATTTT.

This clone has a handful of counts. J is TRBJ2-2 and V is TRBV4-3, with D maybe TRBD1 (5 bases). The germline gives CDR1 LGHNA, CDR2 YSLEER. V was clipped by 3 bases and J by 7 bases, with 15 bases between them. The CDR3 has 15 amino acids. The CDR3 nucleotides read TGCGCCAGCAGCCAGACAGACATTGTTGGCGGGGAGCTGTTTTTT. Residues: CASSQTDIVGGELFF.

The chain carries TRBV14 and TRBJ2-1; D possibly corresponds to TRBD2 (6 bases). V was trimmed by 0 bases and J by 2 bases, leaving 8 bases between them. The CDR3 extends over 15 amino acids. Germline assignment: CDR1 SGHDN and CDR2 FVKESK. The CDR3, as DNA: TGTGCCAGCAGCCAAGACGGGAGCACCTACAATGAGCAGTTCTTC. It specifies CASSQDGSTYNEQFF.